This T cell receptor beta chain came from a study of T cells in Graves' hyperthyroidism and ophthalmopathy. Using RNA transcripts as the source, TCR beta CDR3 regions were amplified. In the first-round RT-PCR of the TCR CDR3, the HTBI primer set was used. TCRdb used MiXCR to reprocess the multiplex PCR reads, holding one entry per CDR3 protein. The data contain about 380,000 distinct CDR3 sequences, roughly 20% of them singletons. Unmatched junction bases numbered 5, after V lost 2 bases and J lost 3 bases. This CDR3 comprises 16 residues. Per germline, CDR1 SGHTA and CDR2 FQGTGA. Lactation, pregnancy, other autoimmune disease or uncontrolled infection excluded patients. From less than 13 ml of fresh peripheral blood, PBMCs were isolated.

Sequencing used blood. The source of this sequence is a man aged 18 to 29 with Graves' ophthalmopathy. The rearrangement joins TRBV7-3 to TRBJ2-3, with TRBD2 matching over 10 bases. CDR3 DNA: TGTGCCAGCAGCTTACGTGCGGGACTAGCGACAGATACGCAGTATTTT. Amino acid sequence: CASSLRAGLATDTQYF.